The 2 T cell receptor beta chains given below trace back to one sample, sequenced in a study of response to subunit inactivated influenza vaccine. A single record per CDR3 protein comes from TCRdb applying MiXCR to the RT-PCR reads. Among about 520,000 distinct CDR3 sequences listed, over 25% were seen once. The material sequenced was CD4+ T cells sorted from PBMCs, taken 4 to 6 days after vaccination. The receptor set was obtained from a man aged 45 to 65 who received an inactivated influenza vaccine.

With respect to this clonotype: At one boundary the junction diverges from the germline segment, which might be a read error. This rearrangement joins TRBV20-1 to TRBJ2-3, with 8 bases that match TRBD1. This CDR3 spans 17 amino acids. The V gene's germline CDR1 is DFQATT and CDR2 SNEGSKA (reference sequence). CDR3 in amino acids: CCARDVQGATRADTQYF. The CDR3 DNA is TGCTGTGCTAGAGATGTTCAGGGGGCGACCCGCGCAGATACGCAGTATTTT.

V and J are TRBV5-4 and TRBJ2-1, with 10 bases matching TRBD2. Germline assignment: CDR1 SGHNT and CDR2 YYREEE (reference sequence). Trimming removed 0 bases from V and 9 bases from J; junction bases left unmatched: 12. This CDR3 comprises 17 residues. CDR3 sequence reads: CASSLVSASGRRGEQFF. DNA for the CDR3: TGTGCCAGCAGCTTGGTGAGCGCTAGCGGGAGACGGGGTGAGCAGTTCTTC.